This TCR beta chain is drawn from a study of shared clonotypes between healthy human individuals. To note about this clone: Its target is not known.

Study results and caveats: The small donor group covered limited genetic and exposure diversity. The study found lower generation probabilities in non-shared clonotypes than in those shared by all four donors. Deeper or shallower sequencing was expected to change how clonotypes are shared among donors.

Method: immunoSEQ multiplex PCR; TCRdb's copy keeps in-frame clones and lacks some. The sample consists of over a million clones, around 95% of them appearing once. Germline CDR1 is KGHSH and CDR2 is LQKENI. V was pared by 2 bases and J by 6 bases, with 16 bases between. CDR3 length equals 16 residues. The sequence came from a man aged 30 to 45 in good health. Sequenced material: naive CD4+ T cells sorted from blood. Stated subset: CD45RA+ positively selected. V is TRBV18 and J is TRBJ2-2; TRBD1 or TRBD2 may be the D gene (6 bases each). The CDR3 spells CASSPYINRDSGELFF. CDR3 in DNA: TGTGCCAGCTCACCATACATTAACAGGGACTCCGGGGAGCTGTTTTTT.